This T cell receptor beta chain derives from a study of radiotherapy plus CTLA-4 blockade in lung cancer. About the research overall: With approximately 30% of patients having disease control, objective responses were seen in about 19%.

Study findings and constraints: Early blood T cell clone dynamics, with interferon-beta, were reported to best predict response. The study found tumor-derived TCR clones expanded in blood after radiotherapy plus ipilimumab.

As concerns this clone: The antigen is not known.

The CDR3 has 15 residues. Germline values: CDR1 SGDLS, CDR2 YYNGEE. The trim removed 8 bases at V and 5 bases at J, leaving 13 bases unmatched. The study gave focal radiation plus ipilimumab CTLA-4 blockade to patients with chemo-refractory metastatic non-small-cell lung cancer. Assay: immunoSEQ multiplex PCR; the TCRdb copy retains only in-frame clones and omits some. In the table there are tens of thousands of clones, roughly three quarters of which are singletons. The clonotype comes from a human donor with non-small cell lung cancer whose response to radiotherapy plus ipilimumab could not be evaluated. The chain recombines TRBV9 with TRBJ2-5; 9 bases are shared with TRBD2. This material consisted of peripheral blood, taken from a patient treated with radiotherapy plus ipilimumab. The CDR3 protein is CASPFPSGITETQYF. The CDR3 DNA reads as TGTGCCAGTCCCTTTCCTAGCGGGATCACGGAGACCCAGTACTTC.